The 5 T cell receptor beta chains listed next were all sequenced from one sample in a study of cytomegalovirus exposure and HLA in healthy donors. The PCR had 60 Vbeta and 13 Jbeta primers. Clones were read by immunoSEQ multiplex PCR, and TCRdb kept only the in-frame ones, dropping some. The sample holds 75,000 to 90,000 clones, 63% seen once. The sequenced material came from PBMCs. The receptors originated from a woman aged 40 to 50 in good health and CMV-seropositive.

The CDR3 bases are TGTGCCAGCAGTGGGAGGGCAACAGAGACCCAGTACTTC. Its protein is CASSGRATETQYF. The V gene is TRBV2, the J gene TRBJ2-5; TRBD2 might be the D (6 bases). This CDR3 has 13 residues. CDR1 is SNHLY and CDR2 is FYNNEI in the germline V gene. V was shortened by 4 bases and J by 4 bases, with 10 bases between the two germline ends.

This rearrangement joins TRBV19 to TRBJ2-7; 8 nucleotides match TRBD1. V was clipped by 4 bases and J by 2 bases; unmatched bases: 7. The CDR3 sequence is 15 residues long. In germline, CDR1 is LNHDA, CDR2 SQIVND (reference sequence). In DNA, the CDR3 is TGTGCCAGTAGTAGCGGACAGGGTAGGACCTACGAGCAGTACTTC. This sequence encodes CASSSGQGRTYEQYF.

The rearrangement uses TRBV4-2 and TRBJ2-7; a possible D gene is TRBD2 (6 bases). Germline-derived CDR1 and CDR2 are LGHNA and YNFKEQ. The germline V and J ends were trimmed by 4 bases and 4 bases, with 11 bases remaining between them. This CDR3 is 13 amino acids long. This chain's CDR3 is CASSLLEGYEQYF. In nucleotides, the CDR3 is TGTGCCAGCAGCCTTCTGGAGGGATACGAGCAGTACTTC.

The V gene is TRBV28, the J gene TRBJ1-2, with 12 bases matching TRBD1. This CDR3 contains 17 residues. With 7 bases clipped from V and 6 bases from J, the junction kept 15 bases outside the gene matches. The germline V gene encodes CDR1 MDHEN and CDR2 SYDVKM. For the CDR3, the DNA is TGTGCCAGCACCACAACCGGGGACAGGGGGCGTTTGGATGGCTACACCTTC. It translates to CASTTTGDRGRLDGYTF.

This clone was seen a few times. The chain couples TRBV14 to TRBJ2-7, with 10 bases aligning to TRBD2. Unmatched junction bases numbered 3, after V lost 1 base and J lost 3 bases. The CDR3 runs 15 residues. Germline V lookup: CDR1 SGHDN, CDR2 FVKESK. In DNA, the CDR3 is TGTGCCAGCAGCCAAGGTGGGACTAGCGTCTACGAGCAGTACTTC. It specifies CASSQGGTSVYEQYF.